Following are 8 T cell receptor beta chains from one sample sequenced in a study of OX40 agonist ivuxolimab in advanced cancers. Measured with immunoSEQ multiplex PCR; TCRdb has only the in-frame clones, and not every one. The table lists fewer than 35,000 clones, about four fifths of them singletons. Sequenced material: CD4+ or CD8+ T cells sorted from blood, taken in a trial of the OX40 agonist ivuxolimab. These receptors came from an adult with an advanced solid tumor such as melanoma, head and neck, liver or kidney cancer.

V and J are TRBV10-3 and TRBJ1-1; D perhaps matches TRBD1 (5 bases). Looked up from germline, CDR1 is ENHRY and CDR2 is SYGVKD. V was shortened by 2 bases and J by 8 bases, with 15 bases between the two germline ends. This CDR3 is built from 14 residues. Here the CDR3 reads CAISEGTRRNEAFF. As DNA, the CDR3 is TGTGCCATCAGTGAGGGGACCCGCCGGAACGAAGCTTTCTTT.

The count of this clone is one. As DNA, the CDR3 is TGTGCCATCAGGGACCCCCCGAACACTGAAGCTTTCTTT. Encoded protein: CAIRDPPNTEAFF. The chain employs TRBV10-3 and TRBJ1-1; D remains ambiguous. Between the trimmed V and J ends, which lost 6 bases and 1 base, there was a span of 9 bases. This CDR3 region has 13 residues. In germline, CDR1 is ENHRY, CDR2 SYGVKD.

The rearrangement uses TRBV19 and TRBJ2-5, with 8 bases that match TRBD1. TRBJ2-7 explains the end of the DNA better; the J call may be wrong. Germline-derived CDR1 and CDR2 are LNHDA and SQIVND (reference sequence). This CDR3 spans 14 amino acids. CDR3 nucleotides: TGTGCCAGTAGTCCACCGACAGGGGCCTACGAGCAGTACTTC. This sequence encodes CASSPPTGAYEQYF.

This clone was picked up a small number of times. J is TRBJ2-7 and V is TRBV28; TRBD1 aligns across 9 bases. Trimming at V came to 7 bases and at J to 4 bases, leaving 11 bases not matched to a gene. The germline gives CDR1 MDHEN, CDR2 SYDVKM. The CDR3 spans 15 residues. CDR3 DNA: TGTGCCAGCAACCTCTACGGGACAGGGAGTTACGAGCAGTACTTC. Protein: CASNLYGTGSYEQYF. The whole variable domain, filled in from reference TRBV28 and TRBJ2-7, reads DVKVTQSSRYLVKRTGEKVFLECVQDMDHENMFWYRQDPGLGLRLIYFSYDVKMKEKGDIPEGYSVSREKKERFSLILESASTNQTSMYLCASNLYGTGSYEQYFGPGTRLTVT.

This chain uses TRBV2 with TRBJ1-5; D remains ambiguous. The length of the CDR3 is 13 residues. Trimming took 5 bases from V and 3 from J, leaving 8 bases between them. Per germline, CDR1 SNHLY and CDR2 FYNNEI. The CDR3 loop reads CASSSGSNQPQHF. Here the CDR3 DNA reads TGTGCCAGCAGTTCGGGGTCCAATCAGCCCCAGCATTTT.

This chain connects TRBV7-9 to TRBJ2-5; tentatively, D is TRBD1 (6 bases). The J call is uncertain, as TRBJ2-7 better fits the DNA end. This CDR3 comprises 14 residues. CDR1 is SEHNR, CDR2 FQNEAQ, per germline (reference sequence). In nucleotides, the CDR3 is TGTGCCAGCAGCTTCAGGGGATTCTCCTACGAGCAGTACTTC. Amino acids: CASSFRGFSYEQYF.

This clone was observed a single time. The chain links TRBV4-3 to TRBJ2-3, with TRBD2 matching over 7 bases. CDR1 is LGHNA and CDR2 is YSLEER in the germline V gene. The J segment lost 6 bases and the V segment lost 0 bases, leaving 9 bases of the junction unmatched. This CDR3 is built from 16 residues. The CDR3 DNA sequence: TGCGCCAGCAGCCAAGAGGGGGGGACGGTTCAGGATACGCAGTATTTT. It specifies CASSQEGGTVQDTQYF.

This sequence joins TRBV28 and TRBJ2-1; TRBD2 aligns across 9 bases. V was pared by 2 bases and J by 8 bases, with 19 bases of the junction left unmatched. The CDR3 runs to 19 residues. The germline V gene has CDR1 MDHEN and CDR2 SYDVKM. In nucleotides, the CDR3 is TGTGCCAGCAGTTTAAAGTTCGGACTAGCGAACCGCCCAAGGGATGAGCAGTTCTTC. It encodes CASSLKFGLANRPRDEQFF.